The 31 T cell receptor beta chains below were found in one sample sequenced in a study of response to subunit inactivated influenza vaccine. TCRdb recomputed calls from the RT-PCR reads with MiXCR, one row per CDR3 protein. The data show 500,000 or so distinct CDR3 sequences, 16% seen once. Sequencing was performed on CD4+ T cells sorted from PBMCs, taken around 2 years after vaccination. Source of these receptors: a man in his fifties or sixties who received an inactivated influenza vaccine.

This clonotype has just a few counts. The CDR3 nucleotides are TGTGCCAGCAGCCAAGAGTATGGCACAGATACGCAGTATTTT. Protein: CASSQEYGTDTQYF. J is TRBJ2-3 and V is TRBV4-2; D unclear. In germline, CDR1 is LGHNA, CDR2 YNFKEQ. The CDR3 is 14 amino acids. With 0 bases removed from V and 1 base from J, the gap between germline ends came to 5 bases.

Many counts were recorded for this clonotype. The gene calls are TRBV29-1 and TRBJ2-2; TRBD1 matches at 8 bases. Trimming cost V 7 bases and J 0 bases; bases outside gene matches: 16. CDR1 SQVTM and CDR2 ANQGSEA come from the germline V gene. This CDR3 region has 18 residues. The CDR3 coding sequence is TGCAGCGCCTCCCCGCAGGGGGCGGGCCCCGCGAACACCGGGGAGCTGTTTTTT. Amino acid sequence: CSASPQGAGPANTGELFF.

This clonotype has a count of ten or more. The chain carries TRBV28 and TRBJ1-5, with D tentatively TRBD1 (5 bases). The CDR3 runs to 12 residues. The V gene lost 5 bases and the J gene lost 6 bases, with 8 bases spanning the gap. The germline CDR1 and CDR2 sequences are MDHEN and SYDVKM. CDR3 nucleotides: TGTGCCAGCAGTCCCAGGGCTCAGCCCCAGCATTTT. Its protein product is CASSPRAQPQHF. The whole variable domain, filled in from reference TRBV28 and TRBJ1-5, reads DVKVTQSSRYLVKRTGEKVFLECVQDMDHENMFWYRQDPGLGLRLIYFSYDVKMKEKGDIPEGYSVSREKKERFSLILESASTNQTSMYLCASSPRAQPQHFGDGTRLSIL.

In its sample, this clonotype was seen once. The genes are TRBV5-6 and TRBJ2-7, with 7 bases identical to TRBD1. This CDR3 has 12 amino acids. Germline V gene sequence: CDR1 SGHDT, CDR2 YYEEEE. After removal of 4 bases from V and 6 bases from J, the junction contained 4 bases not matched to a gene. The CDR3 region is CASSREGAEQYF. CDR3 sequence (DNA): TGTGCCAGCAGCCGAGAGGGGGCCGAGCAGTACTTC.

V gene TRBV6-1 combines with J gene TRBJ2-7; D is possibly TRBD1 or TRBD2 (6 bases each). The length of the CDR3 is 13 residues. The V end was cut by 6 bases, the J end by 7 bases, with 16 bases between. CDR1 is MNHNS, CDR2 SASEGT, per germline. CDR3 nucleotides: TGTGCCAGCAGCGGGATGGGGGGCAGGGAGCAGTACTTC. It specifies CASSGMGGREQYF.

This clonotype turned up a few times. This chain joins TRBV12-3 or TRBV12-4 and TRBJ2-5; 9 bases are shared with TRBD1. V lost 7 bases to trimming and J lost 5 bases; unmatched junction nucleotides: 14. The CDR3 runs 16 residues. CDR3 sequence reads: CASTRTGQGRWETQYF. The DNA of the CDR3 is TGTGCCAGCACCAGAACGGGACAGGGACGGTGGGAGACCCAGTACTTC.

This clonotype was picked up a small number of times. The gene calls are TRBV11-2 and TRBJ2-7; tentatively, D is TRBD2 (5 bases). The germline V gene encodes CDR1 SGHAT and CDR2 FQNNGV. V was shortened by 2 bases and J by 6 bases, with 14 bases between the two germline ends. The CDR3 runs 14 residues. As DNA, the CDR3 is TGTGCCAGCAGCTTATCGGCGGGTAGAAGCGAGCAGTACTTC. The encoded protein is CASSLSAGRSEQYF.

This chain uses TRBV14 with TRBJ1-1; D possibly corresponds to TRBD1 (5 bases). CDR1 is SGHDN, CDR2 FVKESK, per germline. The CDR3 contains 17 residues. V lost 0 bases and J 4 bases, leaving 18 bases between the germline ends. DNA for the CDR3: TGTGCCAGCAGCCAAGATCACCGGTGGGGGGTTACCACTGAAGCTTTCTTT. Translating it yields CASSQDHRWGVTTEAFF.

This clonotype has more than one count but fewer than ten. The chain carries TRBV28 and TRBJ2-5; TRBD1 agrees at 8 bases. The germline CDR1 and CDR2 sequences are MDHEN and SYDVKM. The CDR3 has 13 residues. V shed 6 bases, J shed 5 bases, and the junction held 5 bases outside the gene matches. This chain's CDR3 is CASRRTGSETQYF. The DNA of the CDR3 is TGTGCCAGCAGAAGGACAGGGTCGGAGACCCAGTACTTC. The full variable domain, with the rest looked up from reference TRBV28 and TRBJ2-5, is DVKVTQSSRYLVKRTGEKVFLECVQDMDHENMFWYRQDPGLGLRLIYFSYDVKMKEKGDIPEGYSVSREKKERFSLILESASTNQTSMYLCASRRTGSETQYFGPGTRLLVL.

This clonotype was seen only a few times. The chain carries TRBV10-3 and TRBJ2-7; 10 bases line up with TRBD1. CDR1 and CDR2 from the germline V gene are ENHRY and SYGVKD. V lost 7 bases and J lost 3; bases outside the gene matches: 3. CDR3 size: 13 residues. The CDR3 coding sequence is TGTGCCATCAAGGGACAGGGGCTCTACGAGCAGTACTTC. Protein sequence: CAIKGQGLYEQYF.

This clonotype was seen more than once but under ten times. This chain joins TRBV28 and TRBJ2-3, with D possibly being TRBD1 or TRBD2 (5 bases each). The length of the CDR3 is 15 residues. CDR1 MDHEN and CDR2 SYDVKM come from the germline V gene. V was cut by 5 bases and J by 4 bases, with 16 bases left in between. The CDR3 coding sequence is TGTGCCAGCAGTCTCCACGGGACGTCTGCAGATACGCAGTATTTT. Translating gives CASSLHGTSADTQYF.

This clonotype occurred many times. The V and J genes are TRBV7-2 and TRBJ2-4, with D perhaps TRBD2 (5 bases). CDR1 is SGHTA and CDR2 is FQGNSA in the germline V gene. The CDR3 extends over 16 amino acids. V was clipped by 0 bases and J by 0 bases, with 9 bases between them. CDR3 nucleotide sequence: TGTGCCAGCAGCTTAGCGGGAGCCCTAGCCAAAAACATTCAGTACTTC. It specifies CASSLAGALAKNIQYF.

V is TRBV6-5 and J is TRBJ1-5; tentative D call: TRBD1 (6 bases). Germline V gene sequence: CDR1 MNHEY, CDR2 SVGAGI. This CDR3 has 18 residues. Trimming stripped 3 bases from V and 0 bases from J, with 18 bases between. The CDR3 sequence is CASSYSDRAFYSNQPQHF. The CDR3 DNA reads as TGTGCCAGCAGTTATTCGGACAGAGCGTTTTATAGCAATCAGCCCCAGCATTTT.

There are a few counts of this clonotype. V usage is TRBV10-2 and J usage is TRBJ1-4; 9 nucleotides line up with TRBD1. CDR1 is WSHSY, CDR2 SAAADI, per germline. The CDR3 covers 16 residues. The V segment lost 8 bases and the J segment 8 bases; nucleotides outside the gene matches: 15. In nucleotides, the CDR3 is TGCGCCAGCGGACCGTGGACAGGGGCGGATGAAGAAAAACTGTTTTTT. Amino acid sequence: CASGPWTGADEEKLFF.

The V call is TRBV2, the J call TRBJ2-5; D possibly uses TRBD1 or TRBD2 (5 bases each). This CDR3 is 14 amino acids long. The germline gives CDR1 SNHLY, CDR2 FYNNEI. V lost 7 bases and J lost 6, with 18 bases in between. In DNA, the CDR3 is TGTGCCAGCACCCCGGGACGCCAAGGGAAGACCCAGTACTTC. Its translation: CASTPGRQGKTQYF.

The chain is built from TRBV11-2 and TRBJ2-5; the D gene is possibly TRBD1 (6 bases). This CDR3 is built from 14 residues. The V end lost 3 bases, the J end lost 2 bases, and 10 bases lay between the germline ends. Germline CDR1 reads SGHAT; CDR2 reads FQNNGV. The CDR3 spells CASSFTGHQETQYF. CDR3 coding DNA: TGTGCCAGCAGCTTTACAGGGCATCAAGAGACCCAGTACTTC.

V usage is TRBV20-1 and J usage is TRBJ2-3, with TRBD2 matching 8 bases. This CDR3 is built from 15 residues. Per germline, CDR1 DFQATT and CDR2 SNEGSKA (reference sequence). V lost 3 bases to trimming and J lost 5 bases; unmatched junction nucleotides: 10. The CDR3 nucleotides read TGCAGTGCTAGCCCAAGTAGCGGGATAATAGATACGCAGTATTTT. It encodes CSASPSSGIIDTQYF.

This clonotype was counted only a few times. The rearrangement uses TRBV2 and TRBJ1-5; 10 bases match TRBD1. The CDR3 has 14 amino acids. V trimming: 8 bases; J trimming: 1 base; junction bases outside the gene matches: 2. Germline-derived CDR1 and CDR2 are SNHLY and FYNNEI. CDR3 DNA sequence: TGTGCCAGCGGGACAGGGGTAAGCAATCAGCCCCAGCATTTT. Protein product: CASGTGVSNQPQHF.

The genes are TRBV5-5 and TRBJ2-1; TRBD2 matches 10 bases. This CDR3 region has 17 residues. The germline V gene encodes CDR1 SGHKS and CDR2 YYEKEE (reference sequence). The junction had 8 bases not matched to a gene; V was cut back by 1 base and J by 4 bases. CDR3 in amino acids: CASSLLPSGSVYNEQFF. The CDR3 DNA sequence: TGTGCCAGCAGCTTGTTGCCTAGCGGGAGCGTATACAATGAGCAGTTCTTC.

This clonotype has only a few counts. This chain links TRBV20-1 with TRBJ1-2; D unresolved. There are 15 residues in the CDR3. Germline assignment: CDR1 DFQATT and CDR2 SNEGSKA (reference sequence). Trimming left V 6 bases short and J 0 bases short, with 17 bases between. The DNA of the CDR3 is TGCAGTGCCCTGGCAGGACCCTGGGCTAACTATGGCTACACCTTC. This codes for CSALAGPWANYGYTF.

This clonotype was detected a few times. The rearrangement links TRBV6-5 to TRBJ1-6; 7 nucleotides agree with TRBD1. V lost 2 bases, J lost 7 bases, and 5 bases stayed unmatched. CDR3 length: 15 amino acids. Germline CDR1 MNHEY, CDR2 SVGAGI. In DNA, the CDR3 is TGTGCCAGCAGTTACCGGGACAGCACAAATTCACCCCTCCACTTT. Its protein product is CASSYRDSTNSPLHF.

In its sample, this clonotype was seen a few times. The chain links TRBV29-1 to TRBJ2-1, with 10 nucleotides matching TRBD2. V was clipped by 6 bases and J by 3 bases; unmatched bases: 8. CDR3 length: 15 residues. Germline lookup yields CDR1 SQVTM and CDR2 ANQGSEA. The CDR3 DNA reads TGCAGCGTCGCCAGGACTAGCGGCGTCTACAATGAGCAGTTCTTC. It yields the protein CSVARTSGVYNEQFF.

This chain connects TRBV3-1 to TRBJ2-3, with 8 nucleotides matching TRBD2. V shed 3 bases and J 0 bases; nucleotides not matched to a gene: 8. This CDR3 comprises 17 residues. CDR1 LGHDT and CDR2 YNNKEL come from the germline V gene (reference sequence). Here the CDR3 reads CASSHARSGASTDTQYF. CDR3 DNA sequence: TGTGCCAGCAGCCACGCGCGTAGCGGGGCTAGCACAGATACGCAGTATTTT.

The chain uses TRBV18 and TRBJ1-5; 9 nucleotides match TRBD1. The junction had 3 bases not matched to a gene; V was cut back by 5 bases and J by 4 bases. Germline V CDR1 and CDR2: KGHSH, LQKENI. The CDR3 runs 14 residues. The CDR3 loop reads CASSWDRENQPQHF. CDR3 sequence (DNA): TGTGCCAGCTCATGGGACAGGGAGAATCAGCCCCAGCATTTT.

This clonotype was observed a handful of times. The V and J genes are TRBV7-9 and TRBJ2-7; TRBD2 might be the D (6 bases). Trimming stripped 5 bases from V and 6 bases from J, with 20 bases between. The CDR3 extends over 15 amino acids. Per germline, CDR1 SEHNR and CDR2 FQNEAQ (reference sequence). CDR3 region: CASSPITSRGSEQYF. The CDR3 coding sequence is TGTGCCAGCAGCCCAATTACTAGCCGGGGGAGCGAGCAGTACTTC.

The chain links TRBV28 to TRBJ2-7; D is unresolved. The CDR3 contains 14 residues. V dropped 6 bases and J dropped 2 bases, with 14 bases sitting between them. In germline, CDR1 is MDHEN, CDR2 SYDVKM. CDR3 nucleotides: TGTGCCAGCAGGCTCCAAGGGTTTACCTACGAGCAGTACTTC. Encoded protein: CASRLQGFTYEQYF.

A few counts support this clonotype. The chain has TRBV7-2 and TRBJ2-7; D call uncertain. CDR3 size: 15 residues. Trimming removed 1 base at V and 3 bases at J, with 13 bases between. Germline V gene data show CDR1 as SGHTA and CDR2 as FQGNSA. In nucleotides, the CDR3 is TGTGCCAGCAGCTTAGATCGACACCGCATCTACGAGCAGTACTTC. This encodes CASSLDRHRIYEQYF.

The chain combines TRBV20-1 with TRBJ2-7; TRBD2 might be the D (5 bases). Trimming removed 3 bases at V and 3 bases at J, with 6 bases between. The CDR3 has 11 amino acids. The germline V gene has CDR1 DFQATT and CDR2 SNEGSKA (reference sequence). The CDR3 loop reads CSARDFYEQYF. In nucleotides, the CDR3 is TGCAGTGCTAGGGACTTCTACGAGCAGTACTTC.

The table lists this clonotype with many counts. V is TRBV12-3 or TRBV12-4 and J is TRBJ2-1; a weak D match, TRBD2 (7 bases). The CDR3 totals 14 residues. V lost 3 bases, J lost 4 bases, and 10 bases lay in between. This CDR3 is CASSFGGPYNEQFF. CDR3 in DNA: TGTGCCAGCAGTTTCGGGGGGCCTTACAATGAGCAGTTCTTC.

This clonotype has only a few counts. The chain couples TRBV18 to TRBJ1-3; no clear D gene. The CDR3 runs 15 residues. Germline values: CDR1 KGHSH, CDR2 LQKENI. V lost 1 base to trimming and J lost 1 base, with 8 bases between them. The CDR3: CASSPLRVSGNTIYF. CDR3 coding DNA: TGTGCCAGCTCACCACTTCGGGTTTCTGGAAACACCATATATTTT.

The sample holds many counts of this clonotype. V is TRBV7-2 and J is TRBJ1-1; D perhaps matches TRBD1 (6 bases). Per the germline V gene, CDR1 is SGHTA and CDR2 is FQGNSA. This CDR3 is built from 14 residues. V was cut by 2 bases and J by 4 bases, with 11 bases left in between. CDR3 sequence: CASSLTGAGTEAFF. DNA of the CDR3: TGTGCCAGCAGCTTAACGGGGGCGGGCACTGAAGCTTTCTTT.